Below are 2 T cell receptor beta chains sequenced from a single sample in a study of cytomegalovirus exposure and HLA in healthy donors. The PCR used 60 Vbeta and 13 Jbeta primers. Repertoires were generated with immunoSEQ multiplex PCR, while TCRdb's copy carries only in-frame clones and drops some. Found here are about 190,000 clones; the top ten clones hold less than 6.5%. The sequenced sample was PBMCs. The origin of the receptors is a man aged 30 to 39 in good health and CMV-seronegative.

The rearrangement joins TRBV28 to TRBJ2-4; the match to TRBD1 covers 8 bases. Germline V gene sequence: CDR1 MDHEN, CDR2 SYDVKM. The CDR3 runs 13 residues. V gave up 8 bases and J gave up 6 bases; unmatched junction bases: 6. The chain's CDR3 is CASQGQAGNIQYF. The CDR3 DNA is TGTGCCAGCCAGGGACAGGCGGGAAACATTCAGTACTTC.

The J gene is TRBJ1-1, the V gene TRBV9, with 7 nucleotides matching TRBD1. CDR3 size: 14 residues. Germline values: CDR1 SGDLS, CDR2 YYNGEE. Germline trimming cut 4 bases from V and 5 bases from J; bases unmatched to any gene: 8. CDR3 coding DNA: TGTGCCAGCAGCCTGACAGGGTTAGGGACTGAAGCTTTCTTT. It encodes CASSLTGLGTEAFF. The whole variable domain, filled in from reference TRBV9 and TRBJ1-1, reads DSGVTQTPKHLITATGQRVTLRCSPRSGDLSVYWYQQSLDQGLQFLIQYYNGEERAKGNILERFSAQQFPDLHSELNLSSLELGDSALYFCASSLTGLGTEAFFGQGTRLTVV.